This T cell receptor beta chain was sequenced in a study of CD8 T cells in Susac syndrome (dated by TCRdb to about 2019). For context, the study as a whole: Among the Susac syndrome patients who were sequenced, clinically active disease was present in about 6 and clinical remission was observed in eight or nine. At the time of blood withdrawal, Susac syndrome patients were either therapy-naive, taking corticosteroids (with some also receiving IVIg), or on IVIg alone. Repertoire sequencing was used to test whether CD8+ T cell activation and differentiation in Susac syndrome was antigen driven.

As to this clonotype: The specificity of this receptor is unknown. The record has no base qualities; no much larger clone is one base away.

General study outcomes and caveats: The study acknowledged that relatively few individuals were included in the TCR sequencing and HLA analysis. In the CD4+ T cell repertoire of Susac syndrome patients, clonal expansion was not detected.

RNA was extracted using the RNeasy kit, and roughly 0.45 to 1 microgram was reverse transcribed with random hexamers. The immunoSEQ multiplex PCR assay, which covers 54 Vbeta and 13 Jbeta segments, was used to amplify TCR beta CDR3 regions. PCR amplification bias was corrected by using a synthetic template baseline for primer optimization and computational correction. The original methods were these. Reads were annotated to V, D and J genes per IMGT and analyzed with immunoSEQ Analyzer, keeping only productive sequences. Clonality was computed as one minus Shannon entropy normalized by log2 of the number of productive unique sequences. Public and private clones were assessed among the 100 most prevalent clones of each patient and control. Clones were defined as Susac-specific if absent from the healthy and MS cohorts, from 900 to 1,200 published viral clones and from other ImmuneACCESS disease sequences. TCRdb trimmed the raw reads at Q25, called clones with MiXCR and kept productive beta chains. Every CDR3 protein is listed once, alongside the most common genes and DNA of its rows. TCRdb, not the authors, supplied the V and J calls. The sample table lists over 150,000 distinct CDR3 sequences, roughly 94% of them with a count of one. The top ten clonotypes cover 0.099% of the sample.

Peripheral blood CD8+ and CD4+ T cells from healthy donors, Susac syndrome patients and multiple sclerosis patients were profiled using high-throughput TCR beta sequencing. Recently defined diagnostic criteria for definite or probable disease were met by the Susac syndrome patients. Bulk CD8+ and CD4+ T cells were purified by magnetic negative isolation, whereas CD8+ TEMRA cells were enriched by FACS. Blood was collected in EDTA tubes and processed within 24 hours, with PBMCs isolated through density gradient centrifugation. PBMCs intended for TCR sequencing were cryopreserved in liquid nitrogen and were subsequently thawed in a 37 degrees C water bath. A purity of at least 90% was achieved for sorted or isolated CD4+, CD8+ and CD8+ TEMRA cells. The sample taken for sequencing was CD4+ T cells from PBMCs. The receptor was isolated from a human donor with Susac syndrome.

The nucleotide sequence reads as follows: TGCAGCGTTGACCGAGCACTAGCGGGAGGATGGGGTGAGCAGTTCTTC. Its product reads: CSVDRALAGGWGEQFF. This chain joins TRBV29-1 to TRBJ2-1; 12 central nucleotides agree with TRBD2. The CDR3, from cysteine to phenylalanine, totals 16 residues. Only the CDR3 DNA stays, 48 bases, in frame from base 1. The germline V gene sets CDR1 to SQVTM and CDR2 to ANQGSEA. Here V drops 3 bases and J drops 9 bases, and the junction holds 12 bases not matched to any gene.